The clone carrying this TCR beta chain was observed at least ten times. Its antigen is not identified. Since no conserved phenylalanine or tryptophan closes the CDR3, a read error is the likely cause. The DNA is left out, because the CDR3 cannot be placed on it with certainty; the CDR3 is given as TCRdb lists it. A total of 12 residues make up the CDR3, ends included. CDR1 and CDR2 from the germline V gene are MNHNS and SASEGT. TCRdb ran MiXCR on the reads and lists one entry per CDR3 protein. The table lists hundreds of thousands of distinct CDR3 sequences, approximately 29% of them singletons, with approximately 13% in the top ten. The entry originates in a study of T cell repertoires in cytomegalovirus infection. Study background: Epitope selection comprised recently identified HLA-C-restricted CMV epitopes and well-studied HLA-B-restricted CMV epitopes. Both CMV infection and a matching HLA type were indicated by public TCR beta signatures.

Findings and caveats of the study: In two of eight donors, the top clonotype was HLA-C-restricted CMV-specific. There were carriers of CMV plus the relevant HLA, and cumulative public TCR beta family frequency identified them.

This sequence joins TRBV6-1 and TRBJ2-3; the table's D call TRBD2 went unverified against the DNA. The clonotype comes from a human donor in good health (CMV status not recorded). Some clones in this sample may be carry-over from other donors' samples. The sample consisted of cultured CD8+ T cells from PBMCs, taken from culture after CMV antigen stimulation. The CDR3 region is CASSPGYSPGPL.